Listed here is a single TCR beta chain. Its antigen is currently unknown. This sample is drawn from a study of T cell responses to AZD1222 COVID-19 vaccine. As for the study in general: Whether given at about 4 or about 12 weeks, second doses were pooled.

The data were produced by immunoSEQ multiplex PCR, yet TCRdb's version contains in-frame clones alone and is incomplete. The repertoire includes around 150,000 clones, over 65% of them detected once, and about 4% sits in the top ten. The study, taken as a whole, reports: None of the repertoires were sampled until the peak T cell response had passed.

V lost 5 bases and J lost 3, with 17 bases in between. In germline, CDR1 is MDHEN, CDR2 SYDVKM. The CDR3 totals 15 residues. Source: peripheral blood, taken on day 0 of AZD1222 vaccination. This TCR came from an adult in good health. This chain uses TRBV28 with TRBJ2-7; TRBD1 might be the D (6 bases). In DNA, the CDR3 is TGTGCCAGCAGTAACCGCCGGACAGTCTACTACGAGCAGTACTTC. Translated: CASSNRRTVYYEQYF.